This T cell receptor (beta chain) was recovered during a study of blood T cell repertoires in COVID-19. Original methodology: How many nucleated cells were present was estimated from reference gene primer amplification. Assay used: immunoSEQ multiplex PCR; TCRdb lists only in-frame clones, some missing. D and trimming come from the DNA, and the V and J calls and clone size come from that table. The table records 200,000 to 250,000 clones, roughly 84% of them present only once. This CDR3 has 13 amino acids. From germline, CDR1 is MNHEY and CDR2 SVGAGI. Trimming pared 8 bases from V and 4 bases from J, leaving 13 bases between.

The clonotype comes from a woman aged 80 or older with acute or convalescent COVID-19. V usage is TRBV6-5 and J usage is TRBJ2-3; weak D call: TRBD2 (6 bases). The sample taken for sequencing was peripheral blood. The CDR3 bases are TGTGCCAGCGAGAGAAGGGAGGCAGATACGCAGTATTTT. As protein: CASERREADTQYF.